Here is one T cell receptor (beta chain) with its context. This sample was taken from a study of shared clonotypes between healthy human individuals. Study context: The cohort comprised a couple of women and three men. Their ages spanned 18 to 49 years.

Germline V gives CDR1 WNHNN, CDR2 SYGVQD (reference sequence). The CDR3 length is 14 residues. Germline trimming cut 5 bases from V and 4 bases from J; bases unmatched to any gene: 4. This table comes from immunoSEQ multiplex PCR, and its TCRdb copy is limited to in-frame clones, with some not included. The table records 500,000 to 550,000 clones, approximately 95% of them present only once. The sequenced sample was naive CD4+ T cells sorted from blood. The subset is: CD45RA+ positively selected. This clonotype originated in a young woman in good health. The chain joins TRBV10-1 to TRBJ1-5, with 8 bases matching TRBD1. The CDR3 DNA reads as TGCGCCAGCAGTTCAGGGGGCCCTAATCAGCCCCAGCATTTT. This gives the protein CASSSGGPNQPQHF.